The 14 T cell receptor beta chains reported below all come from one sample, sequenced in a study of T-cell memory formation after mild COVID-19 (dated by TCRdb to 2020 to 2022). Libraries were built with 5' RACE. For sequencing, an Illumina NovaSeq 6000 was employed. The public sequencing data were trimmed at Q25 with fastp and processed into clonotypes with MiXCR by TCRdb, which kept only in-frame beta chains. A single entry per CDR3 protein holds the most common genes and DNA from its merged rows. Across this sample there are about 110,000 distinct CDR3 sequences, with 18% seen only once. The biggest ten clones account for around 5.5% of the sample. The specimen was PBMCs or a T cell subset sorted from them (not recorded which). The receptors here all came from a man aged 18-30 years who had mild COVID-19 (a few samples of this study predate the infection). The sample titles of this study are shuffled in the database, so cell type and time point are left out; the donor was told from shared clones.

This chain links TRBV18 with TRBJ2-3; 10 bases match TRBD1. CDR1 is KGHSH, CDR2 LQKENI, per germline. V lost 3 bases, J lost 2 bases, and 11 bases stayed unmatched. The CDR3 is 18 residues long. CDR3: CASSPLPMDRGVTDTQYF. The CDR3 DNA sequence: TGTGCCAGCTCACCTTTACCAATGGACAGGGGGGTCACAGATACGCAGTATTTT.

This clonotype was counted at least ten times. V is TRBV5-1 and J is TRBJ2-5; D is uncertain. The CDR3 contains 15 residues. The V gene lost 0 bases and the J gene lost 1 base, with 10 bases spanning the gap. Germline V gene data show CDR1 as SGHRS and CDR2 as YFSETQ. In DNA, the CDR3 is TGCGCCAGCAGCTTGGCCGCGAATTCCCAAGAGACCCAGTACTTC. This encodes CASSLAANSQETQYF.

This clonotype was counted only a few times. The J gene is TRBJ2-3, the V gene TRBV7-2; D is ambiguous. The CDR3 is 13 amino acids. V was clipped by 5 bases and J by 6 bases, with 12 bases between them. CDR1 is SGHTA and CDR2 is FQGNSA in the germline V gene. CDR3 sequence (DNA): TGTGCCAGCAGCCCCAGGCTAGGGGATACGCAGTATTTT. This translates into CASSPRLGDTQYF.

The gene calls are TRBV5-1 and TRBJ2-7; the D gene is possibly TRBD1 (6 bases). The CDR3 spans 13 residues. CDR1 is SGHRS and CDR2 is YFSETQ in the germline V gene. V lost 5 bases and J lost 3, with 12 bases in between. The CDR3: CASRLVRGYEQYF. In DNA, the CDR3 is TGCGCCAGCAGACTCGTCAGGGGCTACGAGCAGTACTTC.

The CDR3 coding sequence is TGTGCCAGCAGCTCCCACAGGACGAGGCAGTACTTC. Translation: CASSSHRTRQYF. The chain carries TRBV5-6 and TRBJ2-4; D possibly corresponds to TRBD1 (5 bases). The germline gives CDR1 SGHDT, CDR2 YYEEEE. The CDR3 extends over 12 amino acids. Trimming removed 3 bases at V and 13 bases at J, with 14 bases between.

J is TRBJ2-3 and V is TRBV4-3; D not certain. The CDR3 runs 12 residues. In germline, CDR1 is LGHNA, CDR2 YSLEER. The V end was cut by 1 base, the J end by 2 bases, with 1 base between. CDR3 sequence: CASSQATDTQYF. CDR3 sequence (DNA): TGCGCCAGCAGCCAAGCCACAGATACGCAGTATTTT.

This chain uses TRBV6-6 with TRBJ2-6; perhaps TRBD1 as D (6 bases). CDR1 is MNHNY and CDR2 is SVGAGI in the germline V gene (reference sequence). The CDR3 is 17 residues long. Trimming removed 8 bases from V and 2 bases from J, with 19 bases in between. In nucleotides, the CDR3 is TGTGCCAGCCGAACAGGGCCCCTGGGGACTGGGGCCAACGTCCTGACTTTC. Translated, it gives CASRTGPLGTGANVLTF.

This clonotype showed up many times. V and J are TRBV7-2 and TRBJ2-7; D is ambiguous. Trimming removed 5 bases at V and 3 bases at J, with 11 bases between. The CDR3 is 13 amino acids. Germline CDR1 is SGHTA and CDR2 is FQGNSA. The CDR3 DNA sequence: TGTGCCAGCAGCCGCACTGGGCTCTACGAGCAGTACTTC. It translates to CASSRTGLYEQYF. Together with reference TRBV7-2 and TRBJ2-7, the CDR3 gives the full variable domain: GAGVSQSPSNKVTEKGKDVELRCDPISGHTALYWYRQSLGQGLEFLIYFQGNSAPDKSGLPSDRFSAERTGGSVSTLTIQRTQQEDSAVYLCASSRTGLYEQYFGPGTRLTVT.

The rearrangement links TRBV12-3 or TRBV12-4 to TRBJ2-7; TRBD1 matches 10 bases. Germline trimming cut 5 bases from V and 3 bases from J; bases unmatched to any gene: 7. The CDR3 consists of 15 residues. The CDR3 coding sequence is TGTGCCAGCAGTAGTCCGGGACAGGGGATCTACGAGCAGTACTTC. Amino acid sequence: CASSSPGQGIYEQYF.

Ten or more counts support this clonotype. V is TRBV10-3 and J is TRBJ1-2; D not resolved. CDR1 is ENHRY and CDR2 is SYGVKD in the germline V gene. V lost 7 bases and J lost 2, with 14 bases in between. CDR3 length equals 14 residues. The CDR3 coding sequence is TGTGCCATCAACCCCGACGGATCCAACTATGGCTACACCTTC. As protein: CAINPDGSNYGYTF.

This clonotype appeared a few times. The chain couples TRBV10-2 to TRBJ2-7, with D tentatively TRBD2 (6 bases). V was trimmed by 6 bases and J by 1 base, leaving 10 bases between them. Germline lookup yields CDR1 WSHSY and CDR2 SAAADI. The CDR3 is 13 amino acids. CDR3 sequence reads: CASRAGRSYEQYF. CDR3 coding DNA: TGCGCCAGCAGGGCAGGGAGGTCCTACGAGCAGTACTTC.

This clonotype has more than one count but fewer than ten. J is TRBJ2-5 and V is TRBV5-1; D remains unclear. The CDR3 spans 11 residues. V lost 3 bases to trimming and J lost 2 bases, with 2 bases between them. Per germline, CDR1 SGHRS and CDR2 YFSETQ. This CDR3 is CASSWQETQYF. The CDR3 nucleotides read TGCGCCAGCAGCTGGCAAGAGACCCAGTACTTC.

This clonotype has just a few counts. CDR3 in amino acids: CASSTSGGAGTQYF. The CDR3 bases are TGTGCCAGCAGCACTAGCGGGGGGGCGGGGACCCAGTACTTC. The chain combines TRBV11-2 with TRBJ2-5, with 13 nucleotides matching TRBD2. The V gene's germline CDR1 is SGHAT and CDR2 FQNNGV. The CDR3 extends over 14 amino acids. V lost 5 bases to trimming and J lost 7 bases; unmatched junction nucleotides: 4.

The chain recombines TRBV18 with TRBJ2-1, with 10 positions matching TRBD1. The germline V gene has CDR1 KGHSH and CDR2 LQKENI. The CDR3 totals 13 residues. Trimming at V came to 6 bases and at J to 8 bases, leaving 4 bases not matched to a gene. CDR3 nucleotides: TGTGCCAGCTCGGGACAGGGGCAGGATGAGCAGTTCTTC. Protein: CASSGQGQDEQFF.